The 17 T cell receptor beta chains listed next were all sequenced from one sample in a study of blood T cells in healthy people across ages. A second 7 to 11 cycle PCR used barcoded and J-beta primers. From the 5' RACE reads, TCRdb called clonotypes with MiXCR, one entry per CDR3 protein. The sample records nearly 1 million distinct CDR3 sequences, 51% being singletons. Material: blood. All receptors derive from a woman between 55 and 75 years old in good health.

This clonotype occurred a few times. This chain joins TRBV29-1 and TRBJ2-1, with TRBD2 matching 10 bases. The V gene end was trimmed by 4 bases and the J gene end by 0 bases; junction bases not matched to a gene: 12. Germline V lookup: CDR1 SQVTM, CDR2 ANQGSEA. The CDR3 runs 18 residues. This CDR3 reads CSVGSDGSGRNSYNEQFF. CDR3 nucleotides: TGCAGCGTTGGGAGTGATGGTAGCGGGAGGAACTCCTACAATGAGCAGTTCTTC.

This chain connects TRBV28 to TRBJ2-5; 9 bases line up with TRBD1. The length of the CDR3 is 16 residues. The trim removed 2 bases at V and 5 bases at J, leaving 9 bases unmatched. Per the germline V gene, CDR1 is MDHEN and CDR2 is SYDVKM. CDR3 nucleotides: TGTGCCAGCAGTTTAAGGGGACAGGGATTTAGGGAGACCCAGTACTTC. This translates into CASSLRGQGFRETQYF.

The chain has TRBV6-1 and TRBJ1-2; D gene uncertain. The CDR3 has 11 amino acids. V lost 3 bases to trimming and J lost 4 bases, with 3 bases between them. Germline-derived CDR1 and CDR2 are MNHNS and SASEGT. The CDR3 sequence: CASSDRYGYTF. The CDR3 DNA follows: TGTGCCAGCAGTGATCGCTATGGCTACACCTTC.

This clonotype occurred once. This sequence joins TRBV6-4 and TRBJ2-1, with TRBD2 identical over 11 bases. This CDR3 comprises 15 residues. Germline V gene sequence: CDR1 MRHNA, CDR2 SNTAGT. The V segment lost 3 bases and the J segment 6 bases; nucleotides outside the gene matches: 4. This CDR3 reads CASSDGTSGLNEQFF. CDR3 bases: TGTGCCAGCAGTGATGGGACTAGCGGCCTCAATGAGCAGTTCTTC.

The chain links TRBV28 to TRBJ1-2; D perhaps matches TRBD1 (5 bases). V was trimmed by 8 bases and J by 4 bases, leaving 17 bases between them. The length of the CDR3 is 14 residues. Germline V gene data show CDR1 as MDHEN and CDR2 as SYDVKM. Here the CDR3 reads CASVPPGKAYGYTF. The CDR3 DNA is TGTGCCAGCGTCCCGCCAGGGAAGGCCTATGGCTACACCTTC.

CDR3 sequence: CATSRDRTSGSHEQFF. CDR3 nucleotide sequence: TGTGCCACCAGCAGAGATAGAACTAGCGGGAGCCATGAGCAGTTCTTC. The V call is TRBV15, the J call TRBJ2-1; 11 bases align to TRBD2. The junction had 6 bases not matched to a gene; V was cut back by 0 bases and J by 8 bases. Germline loops: CDR1 LNHNV, CDR2 YYDKDF (reference sequence). The CDR3 is 16 amino acids.

The rearrangement joins TRBV6-2 or TRBV6-3 to TRBJ2-1; 10 bases agree with TRBD2. Looked up from germline, CDR1 is MNHEY and CDR2 is SVGEGT. CDR3 length equals 15 residues. V dropped 6 bases and J dropped 6; count of bases not matched to a gene: 8. This chain's CDR3 is CASRTGTSVSNEQFF. The CDR3 bases are TGTGCCAGCAGAACCGGGACTAGCGTATCCAATGAGCAGTTCTTC.

This clonotype turned up a few times. The chain links TRBV4-3 to TRBJ2-3; D is unresolved. In germline, CDR1 is LGHNA, CDR2 YSLEER. The CDR3 length is 15 residues. The ends were cut back, 1 base at V and 6 bases at J, with 14 bases in the middle. In DNA, the CDR3 is TGCGCCAGCAGCCAAGGGGATGGTGGTTCGGATACGCAGTATTTT. It specifies CASSQGDGGSDTQYF.

The chain joins TRBV28 to TRBJ2-7, with D tentatively TRBD1 (6 bases). CDR1 is MDHEN, CDR2 SYDVKM, per germline. V was cut by 2 bases and J by 3 bases, with 11 bases left in between. The CDR3 has 14 amino acids. CDR3 bases: TGTGCCAGCAGTTTAGAGGGACACATCTACGAGCAGTACTTC. Translating gives CASSLEGHIYEQYF. The whole variable domain, remainder taken from reference TRBV28 and TRBJ2-7, is DVKVTQSSRYLVKRTGEKVFLECVQDMDHENMFWYRQDPGLGLRLIYFSYDVKMKEKGDIPEGYSVSREKKERFSLILESASTNQTSMYLCASSLEGHIYEQYFGPGTRLTVT.

The chain employs TRBV20-1 and TRBJ1-2; 7 bases line up with TRBD1. V shed 6 bases, J shed 12 bases, and the junction held 16 bases outside the gene matches. The CDR3 consists of 13 residues. Germline CDR1 DFQATT, CDR2 SNEGSKA (reference sequence). Here the CDR3 DNA reads TGCAGTGCGACCCGGGTCGGGACAGTACGAAACACCTTC. Protein sequence: CSATRVGTVRNTF.

The chain has TRBV28 and TRBJ2-7; possible D gene TRBD2, 7 bases. The CDR3 runs 13 residues. Germline CDR1 reads MDHEN; CDR2 reads SYDVKM. V lost 6 bases and J lost 2, with 11 bases in between. This chain's CDR3 is CASRGGVTYEQYF. The CDR3 coding sequence is TGTGCCAGCAGAGGGGGGGTAACCTACGAGCAGTACTTC.

The rearrangement joins TRBV20-1 to TRBJ2-7, with 9 positions matching TRBD1. Per germline, CDR1 DFQATT and CDR2 SNEGSKA (reference sequence). V shed 1 base, J shed 2 bases, and the junction held 9 bases outside the gene matches. This CDR3 spans 16 amino acids. The CDR3 protein is CSARGGGTGNTYEQYF. For the CDR3, the DNA is TGCAGTGCTAGAGGAGGCGGGACAGGGAATACCTACGAGCAGTACTTC.

This chain joins TRBV27 and TRBJ2-3; D is perhaps TRBD2 (6 bases). Trimming cost V 1 base and J 1 base, with 9 bases left between them. The CDR3 is 15 residues long. Germline V gene lookup returns CDR1 MNHEY and CDR2 SMNVEV (reference sequence). As DNA, the CDR3 is TGTGCCAGCAGTTTATGGGGACTCCGCACAGATACGCAGTATTTT. Translating it yields CASSLWGLRTDTQYF.

V usage is TRBV7-2 and J usage is TRBJ1-2, with no clear D. Germline assignment: CDR1 SGHTA and CDR2 FQGNSA. Trimming shortened V by 5 bases and J by 5 bases, and 9 bases separated the two germline ends. The CDR3 sequence is 12 residues long. The CDR3: CASSRYSYGYTF. Here the CDR3 DNA reads TGTGCCAGCAGCCGGTACAGTTATGGCTACACCTTC.

V usage is TRBV27 and J usage is TRBJ2-6; D gene uncertain. Germline loops: CDR1 MNHEY, CDR2 SMNVEV (reference sequence). CDR3 length: 17 residues. Trimming cost V 4 bases and J 0 bases, with 13 bases left between them. The CDR3 spells CASSSRSVLSGANVLTF. CDR3 in DNA: TGTGCCAGCAGTTCCAGATCCGTCCTCTCTGGGGCCAACGTCCTGACTTTC. The whole variable domain, remainder taken from reference TRBV27 and TRBJ2-6, is EAQVTQNPRYLITVTGKKLTVTCSQNMNHEYMSWYRQDPGLGLRQIYYSMNVEVTDKGDVPEGYKVSRKEKRNFPLILESPSPNQTSLYFCASSSRSVLSGANVLTFGAGSRLTVL.

CDR3 coding DNA: TGTGCCAGCAGGGTTGGCAGGGCGAACACCGGGGAGCTGTTTTTT. Protein sequence: CASRVGRANTGELFF. The V call is TRBV6-6, the J call TRBJ2-2; D perhaps matches TRBD1 (5 bases). Per germline, CDR1 MNHNY and CDR2 SVGAGI (reference sequence). Trimming cost V 6 bases and J 0 bases, with 11 bases left between them. This CDR3 comprises 15 residues.

The CDR3 DNA is TGCGCCAGCAGCTTACCACTAGCGGGTGTCAATGAGCAGTTCTTC. As protein: CASSLPLAGVNEQFF. The V gene is TRBV5-1, the J gene TRBJ2-1; 9 bases are a match to TRBD2. After removal of 2 bases from V and 6 bases from J, the junction contained 6 bases not matched to a gene. This CDR3 is 15 amino acids long. Germline V lookup: CDR1 SGHRS, CDR2 YFSETQ.